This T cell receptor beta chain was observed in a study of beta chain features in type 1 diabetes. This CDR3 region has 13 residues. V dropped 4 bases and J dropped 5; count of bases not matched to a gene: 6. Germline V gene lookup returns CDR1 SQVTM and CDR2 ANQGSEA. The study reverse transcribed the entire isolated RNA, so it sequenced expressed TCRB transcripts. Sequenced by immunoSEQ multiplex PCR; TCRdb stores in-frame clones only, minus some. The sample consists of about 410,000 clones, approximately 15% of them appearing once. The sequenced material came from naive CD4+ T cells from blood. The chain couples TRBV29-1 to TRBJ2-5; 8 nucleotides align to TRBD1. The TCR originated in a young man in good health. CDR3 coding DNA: TGCAGCGTTGGGTACAGGGGGTTGGAGACCCAGTACTTC. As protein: CSVGYRGLETQYF. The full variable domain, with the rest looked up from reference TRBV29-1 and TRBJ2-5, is SAVISQKPSRDICQRGTSLTIQCQVDSQVTMMFWYRQQPGQSLTLIATANQGSEATYESGFVIDKFPISRPNLTFSTLTVSNMSPEDSSIYLCSVGYRGLETQYFGPGTRLLVL.